This TCR beta chain appears in the sequencing data of a study of T cells in Graves' hyperthyroidism and ophthalmopathy. Findings and limits, study-wide: The model identified upcoming ophthalmopathy a median approximately six months ahead of onset. A 13 V-J model separated ophthalmopathy from stable hyperthyroidism. Within blood appeared most thyroid clonotypes that had expanded above 0.001.

CDR1 and CDR2 (germline): DFQATT, SNEGSKA (reference sequence). V lost 0 bases to trimming and J lost 5 bases; unmatched junction nucleotides: 6. This CDR3 is built from 14 residues. There were TCR beta CDR3 regions amplified from RNA transcripts. HTBI primers were used for first-round RT-PCR of the TCR CDR3. TCRdb recomputed calls from the multiplex PCR reads with MiXCR, one row per CDR3 protein. The table lists roughly 280,000 distinct CDR3 sequences, approximately 15% of them singletons. This clonotype was seen once. The antigen is undetermined. In making diagnoses, clinical symptoms, serum thyroxine and TRAb, thyroid ultrasound and orbital computed tomography were all used.

Source material: blood. This receptor was identified in a woman aged 55-70 years with Graves' ophthalmopathy. The chain couples TRBV20-1 to TRBJ2-7, with 8 bases fitting TRBD1. CDR3 nucleotide sequence: TGCAGTGCTAGAGAGAGGACAGGGAGAAACGAGCAGTACTTC. Its protein is CSARERTGRNEQYF.